This TCR beta chain was identified during a study of cytomegalovirus exposure and HLA in healthy donors. Study-level information: The 90 to 150 validation repertoires and the approximately 690 first-cohort repertoires shared a platform, a later analysis reported.

The assay was immunoSEQ multiplex PCR, and TCRdb's table has in-frame clones only and misses some. This table holds around 60,000 clones, 96% found once. Notes on the study in general: Many donors carried some public TCRs, although rarity characterized most TCR sequences. For cytomegalovirus status, the classifier reportedly gave diagnoses with high specificity and sensitivity.

Turning to this clone: Its antigen is undetermined.

The V gene's germline CDR1 is SGHAT and CDR2 FQNNGV. The CDR3 sequence is 13 residues long. Trimming removed 10 bases from V and 5 bases from J, with 17 bases in between. This sequence originates from a woman aged 18-35 years in good health and CMV-seronegative. J is TRBJ1-1 and V is TRBV11-2; D might be TRBD1 (6 bases). Source material: PBMCs. CDR3 bases: TGTGCCACCCAAGGGGGTTGGGGAACTGAAGCTTTCTTT. As protein: CATQGGWGTEAFF.